This T cell receptor beta chain was identified in a study of cytomegalovirus exposure and HLA in healthy donors. Points from the study as a whole: Researchers had no immune exposure information except CMV serostatus available. Researchers reported in a later analysis that common viral pathogens appeared linked to several top clusters. The classifier was said to identify cytomegalovirus status with high specificity and sensitivity.

This CDR3 is 15 amino acids long. V dropped 0 bases and J dropped 7 bases, with 15 bases sitting between them. Germline V gives CDR1 MNHEY, CDR2 SVGAGI. PCR was performed using 60 Vbeta and 13 Jbeta primers. Repertoires were generated with immunoSEQ multiplex PCR, while TCRdb's copy carries only in-frame clones and drops some. The sample comprises some 120,000 clones, about 63% of which are singletons, and roughly 1.6% rests with the top ten. Worth noting for this clone: Its target is unknown.

The specimen sequenced was PBMCs. This chain joins TRBV6-5 and TRBJ1-1, with D perhaps matching TRBD1 (5 bases). The receptor comes from a young man in good health and CMV-seropositive. The CDR3 protein is CASSYSKGFYSEAFF. The CDR3, as DNA: TGTGCCAGCAGTTACTCTAAGGGGTTTTACAGTGAAGCTTTCTTT.